This TCR beta chain is drawn from a study of read filtering for tumor transcriptome and immune sequencing. The wider study: DNase treatment preceded whole-transcriptome library preparation. Study findings and constraints: RNA-seq captured clonotypes less deeply and reliably than IR-seq. This fraction held mixed bone marrow immune cells after CD138-negative sorting.

This library used roughly 400 ng RNA and molecular barcoded adaptors spanning alpha/delta and beta/gamma chains. Via MiXCR, TCRdb re-called the reads, giving one row per CDR3 protein. The table includes about 86,000 distinct CDR3 sequences, more than 9% detected once. Ten or more counts support this clonotype. Its antigen is still unknown. V was pared by 6 bases and J by 4 bases, with 9 bases of the junction left unmatched. There are 15 residues in the CDR3. Looked up from germline, CDR1 is SNHLY and CDR2 is FYNNEI. The sequenced sample was a population of CD138-negative cells sorted from bone marrow. This rearrangement joins TRBV2 to TRBJ2-7, with 10 bases fitting TRBD2. The receptor comes from a donor aged 40 or over with multiple myeloma. This chain's CDR3 is CASSLRTSGLYEQYF. The CDR3 nucleotides are TGTGCCAGCAGCCTGAGGACTAGCGGCCTTTACGAGCAGTACTTC. Variable domain in full (rest from reference TRBV2 and TRBJ2-7): EPEVTQTPSHQVTQMGQEVILRCVPISNHLYFYWYRQILGQKVEFLVSFYNNEISEKSEIFDDQFSVERPDGSNFTLKIRSTKLEDSAMYFCASSLRTSGLYEQYFGPGTRLTVT.